Below, 9 T cell receptor beta chains from the same sample are listed, as sequenced in a study of blood T cells in healthy people across ages. For the second PCR, which ran for about 6 to 11 cycles, a sample-barcoded 5' primer and a J-beta primer mix were used. Each CDR3 protein gets one entry after TCRdb re-called the 5' RACE reads with MiXCR. The sample has about 720,000 distinct CDR3 sequences, just under 25% seen once. This sample also belongs to another study, concerning T cells of mothers and their children.

The source material was blood. The origin of the receptors is a boy younger than 18 in good health.

The chain employs TRBV5-4 and TRBJ1-2; D not resolved. Between the trimmed V and J ends, which lost 3 bases and 9 bases, there was a span of 15 bases. CDR1 and CDR2 from the germline V gene are SGHNT and YYREEE (reference sequence). The CDR3 spans 13 residues. CDR3 protein: CASSSLWPKSYTF. In nucleotides, the CDR3 is TGTGCCAGCAGCTCCCTTTGGCCTAAGAGCTACACCTTC.

The rearrangement links TRBV7-3 to TRBJ2-5; D is perhaps TRBD1 (5 bases). The closer fit of TRBJ2-7 to the DNA end suggests the J call may be wrong. CDR1 is SGHTA, CDR2 FQGTGA, per germline. The CDR3 totals 13 residues. In nucleotides, the CDR3 is TGTGCCAGCAGCTTAAGTCAGGGAACCGAGCAGTACTTC. The encoded protein is CASSLSQGTEQYF.

The J gene is TRBJ1-2, the V gene TRBV6-4; the match to TRBD1 covers 7 bases. Per the germline V gene, CDR1 is MRHNA and CDR2 is SNTAGT. V shed 4 bases, J shed 7 bases, and the junction held 15 bases outside the gene matches. CDR3 length: 16 amino acids. The CDR3 DNA sequence: TGTGCCAGCAGTGTCTCACCTACCACAGGGGCGGGTGGCTACACCTTC. Its translation is CASSVSPTTGAGGYTF.

This clonotype has just a few counts. V usage is TRBV18 and J usage is TRBJ2-7, with 11 bases that match TRBD2. Looked up from germline, CDR1 is KGHSH and CDR2 is LQKENI. This CDR3 is 16 amino acids long. Trimming took 0 bases from V and 6 from J; bases not matched to a gene: 7. The CDR3 spells CASSPPLTSGSSEQYF. The CDR3 DNA follows: TGTGCCAGCTCACCACCGCTAACTAGCGGGAGTAGCGAGCAGTACTTC.

The CDR3 sequence is CASTRDRENYGYTF. CDR3 DNA: TGTGCCAGCACCCGGGACAGGGAAAACTATGGCTACACCTTC. The chain joins TRBV6-5 to TRBJ1-2, with TRBD1 matching 9 bases. CDR1 and CDR2 (germline): MNHEY, SVGAGI. The CDR3 spans 14 residues. Trimming cost V 7 bases and J 2 bases; bases outside gene matches: 5.

This clonotype was picked up a small number of times. This chain uses TRBV9 with TRBJ1-5, with D possibly TRBD1 on 5 matching bases. The CDR3 is 13 residues long. Germline V CDR1 and CDR2: SGDLS, YYNGEE. Trimming stripped 4 bases from V and 5 bases from J, with 10 bases between. CDR3 protein: CASSPGDHQPQHF. CDR3 sequence (DNA): TGTGCCAGCAGCCCCGGGGACCATCAGCCCCAGCATTTT.

This clonotype turned up a few times. The CDR3 spells CASSLPPSGKVADTQYF. The CDR3 region has the DNA TGTGCCAGCAGTCTGCCTCCTAGCGGGAAGGTGGCAGATACGCAGTATTTT. The V gene is TRBV27, the J gene TRBJ2-3; TRBD2 matches at 9 bases. The CDR3 extends over 17 amino acids. V was clipped by 5 bases and J by 4 bases; unmatched bases: 13. Germline V gene data show CDR1 as MNHEY and CDR2 as SMNVEV (reference sequence).

This clonotype showed up just a few times. This chain uses TRBV12-3 or TRBV12-4 with TRBJ2-7, with 13 bases identical to TRBD2. Trimming cost V 4 bases and J 9 bases; bases outside gene matches: 6. The CDR3 runs to 14 residues. CDR3 coding DNA: TGTGCCAGCAGTTCGGGACTAGCGGGGAGGGCGCAGTACTTC. Amino acid sequence: CASSSGLAGRAQYF.

This clonotype appeared a few times. This sequence joins TRBV20-1 and TRBJ1-2; D is undetermined. CDR1 is DFQATT and CDR2 is SNEGSKA in the germline V gene (reference sequence). Between the trimmed V and J ends, which lost 0 bases and 0 bases, there was a span of 14 bases. This CDR3 has 16 amino acids. In nucleotides, the CDR3 is TGCAGTGCTAGAGATCTCGGCGCAGTTCCTAACTATGGCTACACCTTC. Encoded protein: CSARDLGAVPNYGYTF.